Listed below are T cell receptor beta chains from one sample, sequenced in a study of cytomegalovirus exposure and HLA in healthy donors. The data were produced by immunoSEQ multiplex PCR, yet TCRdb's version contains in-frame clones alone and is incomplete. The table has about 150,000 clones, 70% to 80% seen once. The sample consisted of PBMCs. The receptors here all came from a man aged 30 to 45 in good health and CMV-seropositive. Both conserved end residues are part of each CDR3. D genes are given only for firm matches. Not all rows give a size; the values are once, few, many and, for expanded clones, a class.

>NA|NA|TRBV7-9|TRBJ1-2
CASSHVSGDGYGYTF
TGTGCCAGCAGCCATGTTTCGGGAGACGGCTATGGCTACACCTTC
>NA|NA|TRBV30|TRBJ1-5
CAWSGGHQPQHF
TGTGCCTGGAGCGGAGGCCATCAGCCCCAGCATTTT
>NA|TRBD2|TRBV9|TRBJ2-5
CASSYPGSSGGRETQYF
TGTGCCAGCAGCTATCCCGGGTCTAGCGGGGGGCGAGAGACCCAGTACTTC
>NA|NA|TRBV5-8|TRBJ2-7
CASSLPGEGSSYEQYF
TGTGCCAGCAGCCTCCCAGGGGAGGGGAGCTCCTACGAGCAGTACTTC
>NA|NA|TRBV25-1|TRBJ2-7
CASSGHQGGYEQYF
TGTGCCAGCAGTGGTCACCAGGGCGGCTACGAGCAGTACTTC
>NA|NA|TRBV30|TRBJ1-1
CAWSSQDLNTEAFF
TGTGCCTGGAGTTCACAGGATTTGAACACTGAAGCTTTCTTT
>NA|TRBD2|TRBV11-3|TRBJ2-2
CASSLEGGTNTGELFF
TGTGCCAGCAGCTTAGAGGGGGGGACGAACACCGGGGAGCTGTTTTTT
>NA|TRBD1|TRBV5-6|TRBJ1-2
CASSFTGTGDYTF
TGTGCCAGCAGCTTTACCGGGACAGGGGACTACACCTTC
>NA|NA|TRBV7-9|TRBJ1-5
CASSLPGDNQPQHF
TGTGCCAGCAGTCTCCCCGGGGACAATCAGCCCCAGCATTTT
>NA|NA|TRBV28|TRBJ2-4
CASSRNIQYF
TGTGCCAGCAGCCGGAACATTCAGTACTTC
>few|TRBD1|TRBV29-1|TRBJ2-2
CSAGTGNTGELFF
TGCAGCGCCGGGACAGGCAACACCGGGGAGCTGTTTTTT
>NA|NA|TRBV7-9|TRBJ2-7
CASSPGTYPAYEQYF
TGTGCCAGCAGCCCCGGGACTTATCCGGCCTACGAGCAGTACTTC
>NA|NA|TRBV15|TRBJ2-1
CATSSSDWANEQFF
TGTGCCACCAGCAGCTCGGACTGGGCGAATGAGCAGTTCTTC
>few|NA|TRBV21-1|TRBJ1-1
CASSIQIGTGGAMNTEAFF
TGTGCCAGCAGCATCCAGATTGGGACAGGCGGTGCTATGAACACTGAAGCTTTCTTT
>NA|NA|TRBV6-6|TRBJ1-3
CATHREGLTGNTIYF
TGTGCCACCCACAGGGAAGGTTTAACTGGAAACACCATATATTTT
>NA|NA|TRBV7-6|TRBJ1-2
CASSLAGEGYGYTF
TGTGCCAGCAGCTTAGCTGGGGAGGGCTATGGCTACACCTTC
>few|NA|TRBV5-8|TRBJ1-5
CASSPDRNQLQHF
TGTGCCAGCAGCCCTGACAGGAATCAGCTCCAGCATTTT
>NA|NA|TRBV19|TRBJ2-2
CASSMWGANTGELFF
TGTGCCAGTAGTATGTGGGGAGCGAACACCGGGGAGCTGTTTTTT
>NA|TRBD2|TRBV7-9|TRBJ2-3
CASSFGLAGGIYTDTQYF
TGTGCCAGCAGCTTCGGACTAGCGGGAGGGATCTACACAGATACGCAGTATTTT
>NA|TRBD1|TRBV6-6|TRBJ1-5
CASSGQASGNQPQHF
TGTGCCAGCAGCGGACAGGCGAGTGGAAATCAGCCCCAGCATTTT
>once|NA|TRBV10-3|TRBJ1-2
CAIRTAYGYTF
TGTGCCATCAGGACAGCCTATGGCTACACCTTC
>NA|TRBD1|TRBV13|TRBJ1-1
CASSLASQGVNTEAFF
TGTGCCAGCAGCTTAGCGTCACAGGGGGTGAACACTGAAGCTTTCTTT
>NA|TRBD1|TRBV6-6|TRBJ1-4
CASSLRQGGVHEKLFF
TGTGCCAGCAGTTTGAGACAGGGTGGAGTTCATGAAAAACTGTTTTTT
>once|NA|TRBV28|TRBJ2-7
CASSSPAYEQYF
TGTGCCAGCAGTTCCCCCGCCTACGAGCAGTACTTC
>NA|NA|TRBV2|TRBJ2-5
CASNPGPGGWETQYF
TGTGCCAGCAACCCAGGACCTGGAGGCTGGGAGACCCAGTACTTC
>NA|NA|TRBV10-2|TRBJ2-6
CASYESGANVLTF
TGCGCCAGCTATGAGAGTGGGGCCAACGTCCTGACTTTC
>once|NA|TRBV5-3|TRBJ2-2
CARSLVSLPNTGELFF
TGTGCCAGAAGCTTGGTCTCCCTCCCGAACACCGGGGAGCTGTTTTTT
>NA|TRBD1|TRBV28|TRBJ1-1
CASGDGTGIAEAFF
TGTGCCAGCGGGGATGGGACAGGGATCGCTGAAGCTTTCTTT
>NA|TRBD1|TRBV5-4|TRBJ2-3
CASSSDSVGTGELTDTQYF
TGTGCCAGCAGCTCAGACTCCGTGGGGACAGGTGAACTGACAGATACGCAGTATTTT
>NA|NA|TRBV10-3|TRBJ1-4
CAISEKGQTSYEKLFF
TGTGCCATCAGTGAGAAAGGACAGACTAGCTATGAAAAACTGTTTTTT
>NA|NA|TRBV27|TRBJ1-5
CASRTLAGSNQPQHF
TGTGCCAGCAGGACCTTGGCAGGGAGCAATCAGCCCCAGCATTTT
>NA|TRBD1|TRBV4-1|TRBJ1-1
CASSQEGQVLMNTEAFF
TGCGCCAGCAGCCAAGAAGGACAGGTTCTCATGAACACTGAAGCTTTCTTT
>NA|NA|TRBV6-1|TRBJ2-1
CASSPEGGYNEQFF
TGTGCCAGCAGTCCCGAAGGAGGGTACAATGAGCAGTTCTTC
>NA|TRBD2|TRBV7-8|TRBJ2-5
CASSPGLAGAQTQYF
TGTGCCAGCAGTCCGGGACTAGCGGGAGCACAGACCCAGTACTTC
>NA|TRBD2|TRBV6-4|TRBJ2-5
CASSDSPTAGGQETQYF
TGTGCCAGCAGTGACTCCCCAACGGCGGGGGGTCAAGAGACCCAGTACTTC
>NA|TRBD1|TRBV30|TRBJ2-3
CAWSVRGQGLPDTQYF
TGTGCCTGGAGTGTACGGGGACAGGGTCTCCCAGATACGCAGTATTTT
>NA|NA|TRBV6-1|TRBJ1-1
CASSEYYDRGNTEAFF
TGTGCCAGCAGTGAGTACTATGACCGGGGGAACACTGAAGCTTTCTTT
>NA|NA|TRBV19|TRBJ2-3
CASSPTHFTDTQYF
TGTGCCAGTAGTCCCACACATTTCACAGATACGCAGTATTTT
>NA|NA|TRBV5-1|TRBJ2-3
CASSLVVATDTQYF
TGCGCCAGCAGCTTGGTGGTAGCCACAGATACGCAGTATTTT
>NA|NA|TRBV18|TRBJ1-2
CASSPPRPDYGYTF
TGTGCCAGCTCACCACCGAGGCCCGACTATGGCTACACCTTC
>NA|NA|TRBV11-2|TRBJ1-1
CASSLESGGRRVPNTEAFF
TGTGCCAGCAGCTTAGAGTCGGGGGGCCGACGGGTTCCCAACACTGAAGCTTTCTTT
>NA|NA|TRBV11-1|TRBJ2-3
CASSYPPGDTQYF
TGTGCCAGCAGCTACCCCCCGGGAGATACGCAGTATTTT
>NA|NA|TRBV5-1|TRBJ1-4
CASSLATGSEKLFF
TGCGCCAGCAGCTTGGCAACCGGGAGCGAAAAACTGTTTTTT
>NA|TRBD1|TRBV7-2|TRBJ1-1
CASSRQGRTEAFF
TGTGCCAGCAGCAGACAGGGTCGCACTGAAGCTTTCTTT
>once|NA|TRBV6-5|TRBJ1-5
CASRLTDNSNQPQHF
TGTGCCAGCAGACTGACAGACAATAGCAATCAGCCCCAGCATTTT
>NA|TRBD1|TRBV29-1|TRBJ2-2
CSVLGQGAWGGELFF
TGCAGCGTTCTGGGACAGGGGGCATGGGGCGGGGAGCTGTTTTTT
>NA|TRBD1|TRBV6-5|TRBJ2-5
CASSKGQGAWEQYF
TGTGCCAGCAGTAAGGGACAGGGGGCGTGGGAGCAGTACTTC